The next 27 T cell receptor beta chains were all read from a single sample in a study of CD8+ T cells in alopecia areata. Researchers took lesional scalp punch biopsies and peripheral blood from people who were alopecia areata patients. Following RNA extraction, reverse transcription yielded cDNA that acted as the sequencing template. Using immunoSEQ multiplex PCR, the repertoire was profiled, and TCRdb retains in-frame clones only, with some absent. The sample holds under 25,000 clones, around three fifths seen once. The sample consisted of skin, taken at week 0. These receptors all come from a human donor with alopecia areata.

This clone was seen more than once but under ten times. The chain has TRBV5-1 and TRBJ2-1, with D perhaps matching TRBD1 (6 bases). The CDR3 length is 17 residues. V lost 2 bases and J lost 0, with 15 bases in between. Germline V CDR1 and CDR2: SGHRS, YFSETQ. CDR3 coding DNA: TGCGCCAGCAGCTTAGGGCCGGACAGAAGCTCCTACAATGAGCAGTTCTTC. Translated: CASSLGPDRSSYNEQFF.

This clone has more than one count but fewer than ten. V is TRBV11-3 and J is TRBJ2-7, with 9 positions matching TRBD2. The CDR3 has 16 residues. From germline, CDR1 is SGHNT and CDR2 YENEEA. J was trimmed by 4 bases and V by 3 bases; bases with no gene match: 10. This chain's CDR3 is CASSFTIAGEQYEQYF. The CDR3 DNA follows: TGTGCCAGCAGCTTTACCATAGCGGGGGAGCAATACGAGCAGTACTTC.

The genes are TRBV27 and TRBJ1-6, with 11 nucleotides matching TRBD1. Trimming cost V 1 base and J 6 bases; bases outside gene matches: 2. The length of the CDR3 is 16 residues. Germline V gene sequence: CDR1 MNHEY, CDR2 SMNVEV (reference sequence). The CDR3 DNA sequence: TGTGCCAGCAGTTTATGGGGGACAGGGGGTAATTCACCCCTCCACTTT. It encodes CASSLWGTGGNSPLHF.

This clone has just a few counts. In nucleotides, the CDR3 is TGTGCCAGCTCACCCAGAGAGAGCGGGGGGGTATCCTACGAGCAGTACTTC. Amino acids: CASSPRESGGVSYEQYF. V is TRBV18 and J is TRBJ2-7; TRBD2 aligns across 10 bases. Germline lookup yields CDR1 KGHSH and CDR2 LQKENI. The CDR3 totals 17 residues. J gave up 1 base and V 3 bases, and 9 bases lay outside the gene matches.

This clone has just one count. The rearrangement uses TRBV5-6 and TRBJ2-3; D could derive from TRBD1 or TRBD2 (6 bases each). V was clipped by 0 bases and J by 8 bases, with 13 bases between them. The CDR3 spans 14 residues. The germline V gene encodes CDR1 SGHDT and CDR2 YYEEEE. CDR3 bases: TGTGCCAGCAGCTTGGATGGGGGGCCAATTACGCAGTATTTT. Protein sequence: CASSLDGGPITQYF.

The chain uses TRBV6-5 and TRBJ2-2, with unresolved D. CDR1 MNHEY and CDR2 SVGAGI come from the germline V gene. The V and J ends lost 6 bases and 2 bases respectively, with 7 bases between them. CDR3 size: 13 residues. The CDR3 DNA is TGTGCCAGCAGCCTCGTCAACACCGGGGAGCTGTTTTTT. This translates into CASSLVNTGELFF.

The V call is TRBV30, the J call TRBJ1-2; D is ambiguous. Germline CDR1 reads GTSNPN; CDR2 reads SVGIG (reference sequence). The CDR3 has 14 amino acids. The V end lost 4 bases, the J end lost 4 bases, and 16 bases lay between the germline ends. CDR3 DNA: TGTGCCTGGAAGGTGTGGGGAGATATCTATGGCTACACCTTC. Its protein product is CAWKVWGDIYGYTF. Using reference TRBV30 and TRBJ1-2 for the parts outside the CDR3, the full variable domain is SQTIHQWPATLVQPVGSPLSLECTVEGTSNPNLYWYRQAAGRGLQLLFYSVGIGQISSEVPQNLSASRPQDRQFILSSKKLLLSDSGFYLCAWKVWGDIYGYTFGSGTRLTVV.

The chain combines TRBV4-2 with TRBJ2-5; possible D gene TRBD2, 5 bases. Germline V gene data show CDR1 as LGHNA and CDR2 as YNFKEQ. The CDR3 is 14 residues long. V was shortened by 4 bases and J by 3 bases, with 12 bases between the two germline ends. The chain's CDR3 is CASSLGVREETQYF. The DNA for the CDR3 is TGTGCCAGCAGCCTCGGGGTAAGGGAAGAGACCCAGTACTTC.

CDR3 nucleotides: TGTGCCAGTAGTTCGCGGGGGGACAAAGCAATCGGTGAGCAGTTCTTC. This sequence encodes CASSSRGDKAIGEQFF. J is TRBJ2-1 and V is TRBV19; 8 nucleotides agree with TRBD2. CDR3 length: 16 amino acids. V shed 5 bases, J shed 9 bases, and the junction held 15 bases outside the gene matches. The V gene's germline CDR1 is LNHDA and CDR2 SQIVND (reference sequence).

The chain joins TRBV7-6 to TRBJ2-2; possible D gene TRBD1, 6 bases. Germline lookup yields CDR1 SGHVS and CDR2 FNYEAQ. Trimming removed 6 bases from V and 4 bases from J, with 18 bases in between. CDR3 size: 16 residues. CDR3 nucleotides: TGTGCCAGCAGTTCCCCCGGACAGAAAACCACCGGGGAGCTGTTTTTT. It codes for CASSSPGQKTTGELFF.

For this clone: The germline gene is not matched at one end of the junction; a read error may be the cause. The chain uses TRBV7-7 and TRBJ2-2; a possible D gene is TRBD2 (5 bases). Germline V gene sequence: CDR1 SSHAT, CDR2 FNYEAQ (reference sequence). This CDR3 region has 14 residues. The CDR3 sequence: CASSPSPLIGELFF. In nucleotides, the CDR3 is TGTGCTAGCAGCCCTAGCCCACTGATCGGGGAGCTGTTTTTT.

This clone was found once. This chain connects TRBV7-6 to TRBJ2-5; tentatively, D is TRBD2 (5 bases). The CDR3 is 17 residues long. CDR1 and CDR2 from the germline V gene are SGHVS and FNYEAQ. V lost 3 bases and J 1 base, leaving 18 bases between the germline ends. For the CDR3, the DNA is TGTGCCAGCAGCTTGGTCGGGGAGCGGTATACCCAAGAGACCCAGTACTTC. Translated, it gives CASSLVGERYTQETQYF.

The chain carries TRBV5-1 and TRBJ1-1; no clear D gene. Looked up from germline, CDR1 is SGHRS and CDR2 is YFSETQ. The CDR3 loop spans 14 amino acids. Trimming left V 1 base short and J 1 base short, with 8 bases between. The DNA for the CDR3 is TGCGCCAGCAGCTTGTGGGCAGCGAACACTGAAGCTTTCTTT. Its translation is CASSLWAANTEAFF.

This rearrangement joins TRBV5-1 to TRBJ1-1, with no clear D. The CDR3 is made up of 13 amino acids. Germline V lookup: CDR1 SGHRS, CDR2 YFSETQ. V dropped 6 bases and J dropped 5 bases, with 14 bases sitting between them. The CDR3 here is CASTDLMGTEAFF. Here the CDR3 DNA reads TGCGCCAGCACCGACTTAATGGGGACTGAAGCTTTCTTT.

With regard to this clone: It is likely a read error, because the conserved phenylalanine at the end of the CDR3 is missing. The rearrangement joins TRBV7-2 to TRBJ2-7, with 7 bases identical to TRBD2. V shed 7 bases and J 1 base; nucleotides not matched to a gene: 10. Germline V CDR1 and CDR2: SGHTA, FQGNSA. CDR3 size: 15 residues. The CDR3 loop is CASTWGGALSYEQYS. The CDR3 region has the DNA TGTGCCAGCACCTGGGGGGGAGCCCTATCCTACGAGCAGTACTCC.

The chain employs TRBV4-1 and TRBJ2-5, with 10 positions matching TRBD2. With V trimmed by 4 bases and J by 4 bases, 12 bases remained unmatched. Germline CDR1 is MGHRA and CDR2 is YSYEKL. This CDR3 comprises 17 residues. As DNA, the CDR3 is TGCGCCAGCAGCCCCGTTTTAAAGCGGGGGGGGCCAGAGACCCAGTACTTC. It specifies CASSPVLKRGGPETQYF.

The gene calls are TRBV14 and TRBJ2-1; 8 nucleotides match TRBD1. The V and J ends lost 1 base and 3 bases, in that order; junction bases with no gene match: 5. The CDR3 loop spans 16 amino acids. Germline V gene data show CDR1 as SGHDN and CDR2 as FVKESK. The CDR3 reads CASSQGDRPFYNEQFF. CDR3 bases: TGTGCCAGCAGCCAAGGGGACAGGCCCTTCTACAATGAGCAGTTCTTC.

About this clone itself: At the DNA level, this CDR3 is encoded by other sequences in the same sample as well. J is TRBJ1-5 and V is TRBV7-2; D is possibly TRBD1 (6 bases). Trimming took off 1 base at V and 4 bases at J, with 11 bases between the two ends. The CDR3 sequence is 15 residues long. Germline CDR1 and CDR2: SGHTA and FQGNSA. The CDR3 here is CASSLGQAINQPQHF. In nucleotides, the CDR3 is TGTGCCAGCAGCTTAGGACAGGCCATTAATCAGCCCCAGCATTTT.

Worth noting for this clone: Other nucleotide sequences in the sample specify the same CDR3. The chain uses TRBV7-9 and TRBJ2-7; D unresolved. V gave up 1 base and J gave up 4 bases, with 5 bases separating them. Per the germline V gene, CDR1 is SEHNR and CDR2 is FQNEAQ (reference sequence). The CDR3 contains 12 residues. In nucleotides, the CDR3 is TGTGCCAGCAGCTTAGTGGGTTACGAGCAGTACTTC. Amino acid sequence: CASSLVGYEQYF.

The chain employs TRBV6-7 and TRBJ1-2, with 9 bases that match TRBD1. TRBV6-7 is an ORF, with its function uncertain. The V gene end was trimmed by 0 bases and the J gene end by 8 bases; junction bases not matched to a gene: 13. The CDR3 is 17 amino acids. In DNA, the CDR3 is TGTGCCAGCAGTTACTCCTATCCCACCGGGACAGGGAGGGGCTACACCTTC. It codes for CASSYSYPTGTGRGYTF.

This chain uses TRBV5-5 with TRBJ1-6; D not resolved. The germline V gene has CDR1 SGHKS and CDR2 YYEKEE (reference sequence). Trimming removed 2 bases from V and 6 bases from J, with 15 bases in between. The CDR3 length is 16 residues. This CDR3 reads CASSLNGWLTNSPLHF. The CDR3 DNA follows: TGTGCCAGCAGCTTAAACGGGTGGCTTACTAATTCACCCCTCCACTTT. Together with reference TRBV5-5 and TRBJ1-6, the CDR3 gives the full variable domain: DAGVTQSPTHLIKTRGQQVTLRCSPISGHKSVSWYQQVLGQGPQFIFQYYEKEERGRGNFPDRFSARQFPNYSSELNVNALLLGDSALYLCASSLNGWLTNSPLHFGNGTRLTVT.

The V and J genes are TRBV2 and TRBJ2-5; D remains ambiguous. The germline V and J ends were trimmed by 8 bases and 2 bases, with 21 bases remaining between them. The CDR3 length is 16 residues. Germline-derived CDR1 and CDR2 are SNHLY and FYNNEI. CDR3 protein: CASLRRTWGTQETQYF. The DNA for the CDR3 is TGTGCCAGCCTGCGAAGAACCTGGGGAACGCAAGAGACCCAGTACTTC.

The chain uses TRBV6-6 and TRBJ2-1, with D maybe TRBD2 (5 bases). The CDR3 is 16 amino acids. The V gene's germline CDR1 is MNHNY and CDR2 SVGAGI (reference sequence). The V and J ends lost 7 bases and 1 base respectively, with 17 bases between them. The CDR3, as DNA: TGTGCCAGCAAATACGGGATCACCCCTTCCTACAATGAGCAGTTCTTC. As protein: CASKYGITPSYNEQFF.

In DNA form, the CDR3 reads TGTGCCAGCAGGGAGGTTGGGAACACTGAAGCTTTCTTT. The encoded protein is CASREVGNTEAFF. The gene calls are TRBV6-8 and TRBJ1-1; D unresolved. The CDR3 consists of 13 residues. Germline CDR1 MNHGY, CDR2 SAAAGT. V lost 6 bases, J lost 1 base, and 9 bases lay in between.

The chain links TRBV7-6 to TRBJ1-5, with a possible D match to TRBD1 (6 bases). The CDR3 covers 13 residues. The V gene's germline CDR1 is SGHVS and CDR2 FNYEAQ. The V end lost 4 bases, the J end lost 7 bases, and 11 bases lay between the germline ends. DNA of the CDR3: TGTGCCAGCAGCTCACGACAGGACCAGCCCCAGCATTTT. Its protein is CASSSRQDQPQHF.

V is TRBV2 and J is TRBJ2-3; the D is unclear. This CDR3 comprises 11 residues. Germline lookup yields CDR1 SNHLY and CDR2 FYNNEI. V lost 6 bases and J lost 0, with 1 base in between. CDR3 sequence (DNA): TGTGCCAGCAGGAGCACAGATACGCAGTATTTT. Translation gives CASRSTDTQYF.

The V gene is TRBV7-9, the J gene TRBJ2-1; D may be TRBD1 (5 bases). The CDR3 is 14 residues long. The V gene lost 8 bases and the J gene lost 8 bases, with 19 bases spanning the gap. The germline CDR1 and CDR2 sequences are SEHNR and FQNEAQ (reference sequence). The CDR3 protein is CASEAPQVFDEQFF. The CDR3 DNA reads as TGTGCCAGCGAGGCACCACAGGTTTTCGATGAGCAGTTCTTC.